This entry is about one T cell receptor (beta chain). Germline assignment: CDR1 SGHKS and CDR2 YYEKEE (reference sequence). This CDR3 spans 11 amino acids. Trimming removed 4 bases at V and 7 bases at J, with 9 bases between. Sequencing used immunoSEQ multiplex PCR; TCRdb keeps in-frame clones, though not all of them. This sample carries roughly 70,000 clones, roughly 87% of them seen once, and the ten largest clones take just over 2%. This entry belongs to a study of OX40 agonist ivuxolimab in advanced cancers. Looking at the study overall: Earlier anti-PD-1, anti-PD-L1 or anti-CTLA-4 therapy was permitted; roughly 40% had received some.

The starting material was CD4+ or CD8+ T cells sorted from blood, obtained in a trial of the OX40 agonist ivuxolimab. The clonotype was recovered from an adult with an advanced solid tumor such as melanoma, head and neck, liver or kidney cancer. The V and J genes are TRBV5-5 and TRBJ2-7, with unresolved D. The CDR3 DNA reads as TGTGCCAGCAGCCGTCTAGGAGAGCAGTACTTC. Encoded protein: CASSRLGEQYF. Drawing the rest from reference TRBV5-5 and TRBJ2-7, the complete variable domain is DAGVTQSPTHLIKTRGQQVTLRCSPISGHKSVSWYQQVLGQGPQFIFQYYEKEERGRGNFPDRFSARQFPNYSSELNVNALLLGDSALYLCASSRLGEQYFGPGTRLTVT.